This T cell receptor beta chain derives from a study of spatial heterogeneity in lung cancer. The time point: sample taken at primary tumor resection. Germline trimming cut 3 bases from V and 3 bases from J; bases unmatched to any gene: 6. The CDR3 is 16 residues long. Germline CDR1 and CDR2: SGHVS and FQNEAQ. A note on this clonotype: The antigen is unknown.

TCRdb called the 5' RACE reads again in MiXCR, with one record for every CDR3 protein. Counted here are 4,000 or so distinct CDR3 sequences, roughly 10% occurring once; the ten biggest clones make up under 30%. Overall study findings and caveats: How many expanded intratumoral alpha and beta TCRs were present tracked the tumor mutation count, which was a count of nonsynonymous mutations.

This sequence joins TRBV7-8 and TRBJ2-2, with 8 bases fitting TRBD1. The input for sequencing was lung tumor tissue, taken at surgery. The TCR sequence derives from a male donor with early-stage non-small cell lung cancer. The CDR3 DNA follows: TGTGCCAGCAGCTTCTCAGGGGGCTGGGACACCGGGGAGCTGTTTTTT. It codes for CASSFSGGWDTGELFF.